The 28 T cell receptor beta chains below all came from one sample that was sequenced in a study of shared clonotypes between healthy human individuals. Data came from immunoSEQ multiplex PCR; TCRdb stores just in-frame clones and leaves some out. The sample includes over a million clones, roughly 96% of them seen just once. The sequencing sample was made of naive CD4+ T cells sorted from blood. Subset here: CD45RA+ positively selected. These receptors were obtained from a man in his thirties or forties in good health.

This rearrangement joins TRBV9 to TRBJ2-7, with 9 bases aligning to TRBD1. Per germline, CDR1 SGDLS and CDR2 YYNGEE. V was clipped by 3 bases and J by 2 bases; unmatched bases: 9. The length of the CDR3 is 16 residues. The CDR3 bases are TGTGCCAGCAGCGCCGCGTCCGGGACAGGGCCCTACGAGCAGTACTTC. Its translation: CASSAASGTGPYEQYF.

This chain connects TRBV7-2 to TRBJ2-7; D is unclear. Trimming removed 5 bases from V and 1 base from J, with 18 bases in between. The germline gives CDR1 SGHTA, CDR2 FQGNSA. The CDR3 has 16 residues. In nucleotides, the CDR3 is TGTGCCAGCAGCCGGACGGCTATCAAGGTTTCCTACGAGCAGTACTTC. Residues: CASSRTAIKVSYEQYF.

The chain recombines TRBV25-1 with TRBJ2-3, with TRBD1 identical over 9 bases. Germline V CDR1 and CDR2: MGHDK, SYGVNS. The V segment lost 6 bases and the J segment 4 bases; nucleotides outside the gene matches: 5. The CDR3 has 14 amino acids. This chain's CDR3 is CASRTGGEADTQYF. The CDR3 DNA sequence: TGTGCCAGCAGGACAGGGGGAGAGGCAGATACGCAGTATTTT.

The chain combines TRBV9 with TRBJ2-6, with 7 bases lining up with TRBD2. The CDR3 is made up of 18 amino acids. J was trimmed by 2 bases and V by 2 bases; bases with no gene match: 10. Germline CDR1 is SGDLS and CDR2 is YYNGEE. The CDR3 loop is CASSVSPAGPTGANVLTF. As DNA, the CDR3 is TGTGCCAGCAGCGTGTCACCAGCGGGGCCCACTGGGGCCAACGTCCTGACTTTC. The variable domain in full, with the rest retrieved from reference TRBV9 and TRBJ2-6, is DSGVTQTPKHLITATGQRVTLRCSPRSGDLSVYWYQQSLDQGLQFLIQYYNGEERAKGNILERFSAQQFPDLHSELNLSSLELGDSALYFCASSVSPAGPTGANVLTFGAGSRLTVL.

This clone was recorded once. CDR3 region: CASSFVGSYEQYF. Written as DNA, the CDR3 is TGTGCCAGCAGCTTTGTGGGCTCCTACGAGCAGTACTTC. The chain carries TRBV5-5 and TRBJ2-7; no firm D call. Germline V CDR1 and CDR2: SGHKS, YYEKEE (reference sequence). The length of the CDR3 is 13 residues. Trimming left V 2 bases short and J 0 bases short, with 6 bases between.

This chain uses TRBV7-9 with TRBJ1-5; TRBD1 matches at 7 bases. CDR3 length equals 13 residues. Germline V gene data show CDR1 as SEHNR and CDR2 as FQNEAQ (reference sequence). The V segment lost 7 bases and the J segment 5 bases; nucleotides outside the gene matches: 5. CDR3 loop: CASTGQQDQPQHF. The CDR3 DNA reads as TGTGCCAGCACGGGACAGCAGGATCAGCCCCAGCATTTT.

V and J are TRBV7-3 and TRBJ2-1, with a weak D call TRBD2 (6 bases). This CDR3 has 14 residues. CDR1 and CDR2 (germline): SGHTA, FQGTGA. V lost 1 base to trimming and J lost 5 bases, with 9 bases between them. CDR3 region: CASSLSGTNNEQFF. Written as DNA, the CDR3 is TGTGCCAGCAGCTTAAGCGGGACGAACAATGAGCAGTTCTTC.

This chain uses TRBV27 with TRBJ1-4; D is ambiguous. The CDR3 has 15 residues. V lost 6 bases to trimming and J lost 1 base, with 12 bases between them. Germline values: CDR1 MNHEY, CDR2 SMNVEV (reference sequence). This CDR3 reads CASRVYSLTNEKLFF. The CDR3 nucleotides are TGTGCCAGCAGGGTGTACAGTTTAACTAATGAAAAACTGTTTTTT.

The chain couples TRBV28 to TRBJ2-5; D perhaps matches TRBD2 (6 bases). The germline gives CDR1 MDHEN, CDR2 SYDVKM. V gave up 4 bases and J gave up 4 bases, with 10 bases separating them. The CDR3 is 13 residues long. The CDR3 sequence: CASSYGGAETQYF. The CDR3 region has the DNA TGTGCCAGCAGTTACGGGGGTGCAGAGACCCAGTACTTC.

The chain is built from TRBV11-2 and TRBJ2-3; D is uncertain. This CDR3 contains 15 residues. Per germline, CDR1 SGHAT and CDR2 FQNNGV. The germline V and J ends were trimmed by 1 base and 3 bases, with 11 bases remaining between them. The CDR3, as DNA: TGTGCCAGCAGCTTAGGTTTAAGGGCTACAGATACGCAGTATTTT. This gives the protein CASSLGLRATDTQYF.

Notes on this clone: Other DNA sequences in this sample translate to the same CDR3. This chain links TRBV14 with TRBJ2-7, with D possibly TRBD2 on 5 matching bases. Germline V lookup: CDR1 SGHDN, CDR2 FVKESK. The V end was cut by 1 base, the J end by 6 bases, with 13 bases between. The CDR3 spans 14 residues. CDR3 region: CASSQVPGMGEQYF. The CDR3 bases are TGTGCCAGCAGCCAAGTGCCGGGAATGGGCGAGCAGTACTTC. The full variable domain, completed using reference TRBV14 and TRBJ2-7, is EAGVTQFPSHSVIEKGQTVTLRCDPISGHDNLYWYRRVMGKEIKFLLHFVKESKQDESGMPNNRFLAERTGGTYSTLKVQPAELEDSGVYFCASSQVPGMGEQYFGPGTRLTVT.

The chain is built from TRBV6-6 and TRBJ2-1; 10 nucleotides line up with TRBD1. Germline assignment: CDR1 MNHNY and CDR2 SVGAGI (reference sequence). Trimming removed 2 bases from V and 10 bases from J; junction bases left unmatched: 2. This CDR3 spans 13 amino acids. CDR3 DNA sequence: TGTGCCAGCAGTTACGGACAGGGGGGAGAGCAGTTCTTC. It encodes CASSYGQGGEQFF.

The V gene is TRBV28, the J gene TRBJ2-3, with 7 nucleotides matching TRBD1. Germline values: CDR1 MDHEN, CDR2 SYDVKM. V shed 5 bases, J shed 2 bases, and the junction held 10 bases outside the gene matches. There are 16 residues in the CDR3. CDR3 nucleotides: TGTGCCAGCAGTCCCCTACGGACAGGTACCACAGATACGCAGTATTTT. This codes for CASSPLRTGTTDTQYF. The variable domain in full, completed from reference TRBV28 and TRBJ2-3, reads DVKVTQSSRYLVKRTGEKVFLECVQDMDHENMFWYRQDPGLGLRLIYFSYDVKMKEKGDIPEGYSVSREKKERFSLILESASTNQTSMYLCASSPLRTGTTDTQYFGPGTRLTVL.

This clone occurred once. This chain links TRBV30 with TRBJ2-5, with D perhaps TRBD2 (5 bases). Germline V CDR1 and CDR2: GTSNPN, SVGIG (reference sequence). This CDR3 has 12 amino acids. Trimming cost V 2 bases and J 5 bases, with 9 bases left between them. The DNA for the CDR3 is TGTGCCTGGAGTCAAGGGAGTGAGACCCAGTACTTC. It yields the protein CAWSQGSETQYF.

The CDR3: CSVGTGVDTQYF. CDR3 nucleotide sequence: TGCAGCGTCGGGACAGGGGTAGATACGCAGTATTTT. The rearrangement uses TRBV29-1 and TRBJ2-3; 10 nucleotides line up with TRBD1. CDR1 SQVTM and CDR2 ANQGSEA come from the germline V gene. CDR3 length equals 12 residues. V trimming: 6 bases; J trimming: 5 bases; junction bases outside the gene matches: 2.

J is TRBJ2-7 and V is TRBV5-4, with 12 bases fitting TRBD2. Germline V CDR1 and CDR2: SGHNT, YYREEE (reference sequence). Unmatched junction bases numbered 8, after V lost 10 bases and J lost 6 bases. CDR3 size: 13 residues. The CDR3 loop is CAARLAGVPEQYF. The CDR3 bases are TGTGCCGCTCGACTAGCGGGAGTTCCCGAGCAGTACTTC.

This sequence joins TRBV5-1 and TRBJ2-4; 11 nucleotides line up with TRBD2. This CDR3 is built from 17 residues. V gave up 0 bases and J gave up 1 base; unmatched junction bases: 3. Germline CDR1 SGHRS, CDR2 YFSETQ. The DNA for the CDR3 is TGCGCCAGCAGCTTGGATGGGACTAGCGGTGCCAAAAACATTCAGTACTTC. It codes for CASSLDGTSGAKNIQYF.

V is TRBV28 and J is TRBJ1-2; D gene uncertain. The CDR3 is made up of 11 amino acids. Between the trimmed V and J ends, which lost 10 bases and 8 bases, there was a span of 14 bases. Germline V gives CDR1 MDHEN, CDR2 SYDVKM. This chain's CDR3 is CAIDGVWGYTF. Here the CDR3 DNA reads TGTGCCATAGACGGCGTATGGGGCTACACCTTC.

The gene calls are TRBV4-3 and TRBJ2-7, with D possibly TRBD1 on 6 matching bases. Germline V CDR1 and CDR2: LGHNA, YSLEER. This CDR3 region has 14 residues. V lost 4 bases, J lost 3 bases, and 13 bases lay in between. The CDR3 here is CASSLITGIYEQYF. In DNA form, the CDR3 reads TGCGCCAGCAGCCTCATAACAGGGATCTACGAGCAGTACTTC.

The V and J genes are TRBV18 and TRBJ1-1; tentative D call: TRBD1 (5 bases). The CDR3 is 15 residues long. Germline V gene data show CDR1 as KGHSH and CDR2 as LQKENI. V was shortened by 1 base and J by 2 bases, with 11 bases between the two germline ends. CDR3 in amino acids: CASSPLTDQNTEAFF. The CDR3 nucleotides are TGTGCCAGCTCACCACTGACAGACCAAAACACTGAAGCTTTCTTT.

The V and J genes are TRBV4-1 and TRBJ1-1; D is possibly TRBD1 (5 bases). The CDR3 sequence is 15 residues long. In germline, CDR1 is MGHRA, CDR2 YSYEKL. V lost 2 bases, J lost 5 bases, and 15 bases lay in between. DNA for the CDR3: TGCGCCAGCAGCCAAACGACGGGGGTGTCGACTGAAGCTTTCTTT. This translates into CASSQTTGVSTEAFF.

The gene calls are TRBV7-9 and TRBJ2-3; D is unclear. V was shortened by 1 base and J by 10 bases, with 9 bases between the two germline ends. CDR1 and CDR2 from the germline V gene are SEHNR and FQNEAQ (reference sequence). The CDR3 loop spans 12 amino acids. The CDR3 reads CASSLEAIPQYF. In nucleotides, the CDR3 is TGTGCCAGCAGCTTAGAGGCAATTCCGCAGTATTTT.

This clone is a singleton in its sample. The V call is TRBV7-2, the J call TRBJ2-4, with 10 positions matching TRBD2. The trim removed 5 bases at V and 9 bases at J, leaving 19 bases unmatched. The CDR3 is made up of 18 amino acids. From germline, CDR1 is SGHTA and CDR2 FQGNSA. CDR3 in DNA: TGTGCCAGCAGCCCTGAATGGAGCGGGAGGGCGAGAATGGGCATTCAGTACTTC. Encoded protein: CASSPEWSGRARMGIQYF.

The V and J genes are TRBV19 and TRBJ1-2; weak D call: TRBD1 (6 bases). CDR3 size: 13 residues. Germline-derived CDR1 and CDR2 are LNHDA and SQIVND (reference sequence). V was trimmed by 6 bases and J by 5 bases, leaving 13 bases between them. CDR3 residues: CASRGHPDYGYTF. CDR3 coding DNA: TGTGCCAGTAGGGGACATCCCGATTATGGCTACACCTTC.

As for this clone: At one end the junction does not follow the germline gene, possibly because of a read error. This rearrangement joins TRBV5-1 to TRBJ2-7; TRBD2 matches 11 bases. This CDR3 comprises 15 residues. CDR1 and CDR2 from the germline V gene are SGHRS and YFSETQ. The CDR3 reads CASSFRLAGSSEQYF. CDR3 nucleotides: TGCGCCAGCAGCTTTCGACTAGCGGGATCCTCCGAGCAGTACTTC. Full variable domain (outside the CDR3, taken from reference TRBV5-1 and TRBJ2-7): KAGVTQTPRYLIKTRGQQVTLSCSPISGHRSVSWYQQTPGQGLQFLFEYFSETQRNKGNFPGRFSGRQFSNSRSEMNVSTLELGDSALYLCASSFRLAGSSEQYFGPGTRLTVT.

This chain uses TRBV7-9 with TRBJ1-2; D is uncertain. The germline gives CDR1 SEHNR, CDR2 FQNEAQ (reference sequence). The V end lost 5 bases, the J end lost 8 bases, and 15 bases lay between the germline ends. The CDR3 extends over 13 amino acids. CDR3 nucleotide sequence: TGTGCCAGCAGCCGAGACGGCCCCGGCGGCTACACCTTC. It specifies CASSRDGPGGYTF.

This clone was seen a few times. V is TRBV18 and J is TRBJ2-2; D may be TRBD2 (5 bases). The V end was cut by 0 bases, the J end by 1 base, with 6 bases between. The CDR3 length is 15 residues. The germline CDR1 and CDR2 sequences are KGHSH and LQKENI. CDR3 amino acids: CASSPPSGNTGELFF. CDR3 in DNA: TGTGCCAGCTCACCACCGAGCGGGAACACCGGGGAGCTGTTTTTT.

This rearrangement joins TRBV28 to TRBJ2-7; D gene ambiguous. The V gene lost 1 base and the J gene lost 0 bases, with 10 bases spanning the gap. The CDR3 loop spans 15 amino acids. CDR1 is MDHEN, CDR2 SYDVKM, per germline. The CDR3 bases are TGTGCCAGCAGTTTATTAGGCCAGGTCTCCTACGAGCAGTACTTC. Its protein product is CASSLLGQVSYEQYF.